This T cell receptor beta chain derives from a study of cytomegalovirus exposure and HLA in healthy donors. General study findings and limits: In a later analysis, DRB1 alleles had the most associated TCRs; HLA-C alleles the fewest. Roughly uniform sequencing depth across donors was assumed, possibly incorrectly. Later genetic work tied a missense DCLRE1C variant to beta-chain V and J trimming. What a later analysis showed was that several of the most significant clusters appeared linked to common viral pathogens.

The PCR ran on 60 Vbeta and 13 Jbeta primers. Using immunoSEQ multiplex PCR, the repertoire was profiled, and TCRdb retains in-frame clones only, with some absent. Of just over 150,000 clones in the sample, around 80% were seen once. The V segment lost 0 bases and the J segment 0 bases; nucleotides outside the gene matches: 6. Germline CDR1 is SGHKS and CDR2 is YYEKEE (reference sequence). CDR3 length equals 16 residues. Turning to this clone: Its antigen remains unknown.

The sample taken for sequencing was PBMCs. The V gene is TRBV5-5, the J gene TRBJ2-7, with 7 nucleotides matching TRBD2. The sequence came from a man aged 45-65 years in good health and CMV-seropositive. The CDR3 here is CASSLAAGTNSYEQYF. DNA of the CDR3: TGTGCCAGCAGCTTGGCGGCGGGGACTAACTCCTACGAGCAGTACTTC.